The 29 T cell receptor beta chains below come from one sample, sequenced in a study of blood T cell repertoires in COVID-19 (dated by TCRdb to the early 2020s). The receptor library was made with the immunoSEQ multiplex PCR assay. As stored in TCRdb, this immuneACCESS dataset retains in-frame rearrangements with V and J assigned. A fraction of the clones does not appear; measured against another copy, unresolved V genes explain less than half of the discrepancy, and the remainder lacks a known reason. Here the sample has fewer than 50,000 clones; more than 70% occur a single time. Just under 45% of the sample comes from the top ten. The sample consisted of peripheral blood. These receptors were obtained from a woman aged 80 or older with active or convalescent COVID-19.

This clone was observed once. This chain joins TRBV30 and TRBJ2-3; D is possibly TRBD2 (5 bases). This CDR3 contains 12 residues. The germline gives CDR1 GTSNPN, CDR2 SVGIG (reference sequence). Trimming stripped 0 bases from V and 5 bases from J, with 6 bases between. CDR3 in DNA: TGTGCCTGGAGTGTACGGGGAGATACGCAGTATTTT. It codes for CAWSVRGDTQYF.

This clone was found once. This chain connects TRBV4-3 to TRBJ1-2; unclear D gene. CDR1 is LGHNA and CDR2 is YSLEER in the germline V gene. The CDR3 runs to 16 residues. Between the trimmed V and J ends, which lost 0 bases and 3 bases, there was a span of 14 bases. CDR3 sequence: CASSQESSGLYYGYTF. The CDR3 DNA sequence: TGCGCCAGCAGCCAAGAGAGTTCGGGGTTGTACTATGGCTACACCTTC.

In its sample, this clone was seen a few times. The chain carries TRBV6-7 and TRBJ2-7; 9 positions agree with TRBD2. TRBV6-7 is an open reading frame, and its role is uncertain. V shed 4 bases, J shed 4 bases, and the junction held 8 bases outside the gene matches. The CDR3 consists of 15 residues. The CDR3 loop reads CASSFGLAGLYEQYF. CDR3 DNA sequence: TGTGCCAGCAGTTTTGGGCTAGCGGGGTTATACGAGCAGTACTTC.

CDR3 sequence (DNA): TGTGCCAGCAAAACGACAGGGCGATTTAATGAAAAACTGTTTTTT. Its translation is CASKTTGRFNEKLFF. The rearrangement joins TRBV28 to TRBJ1-4, with TRBD1 identical over 7 bases. The length of the CDR3 is 15 residues. CDR1 MDHEN and CDR2 SYDVKM come from the germline V gene. With 7 bases clipped from V and 4 bases from J, the junction kept 9 bases outside the gene matches. Together with reference TRBV28 and TRBJ1-4, the CDR3 gives the full variable domain: DVKVTQSSRYLVKRTGEKVFLECVQDMDHENMFWYRQDPGLGLRLIYFSYDVKMKEKGDIPEGYSVSREKKERFSLILESASTNQTSMYLCASKTTGRFNEKLFFGSGTQLSVL.

The chain carries TRBV29-1 and TRBJ1-4, with a tentative D call TRBD1 (6 bases). This CDR3 region has 15 residues. Germline V lookup: CDR1 SQVTM, CDR2 ANQGSEA. V was pared by 5 bases and J by 3 bases, with 16 bases between. The CDR3 sequence is CSVRTVAVPNEKLFF. CDR3 coding DNA: TGCAGCGTTCGGACAGTCGCTGTCCCTAATGAAAAACTGTTTTTT.

V usage is TRBV3-1 (or the pseudogene TRBV3-2) and J usage is TRBJ1-4; 8 bases align to TRBD1. CDR3 length equals 16 residues. Losses at the gene ends were 1 base for V and 6 bases for J; bases not matched to a gene: 7. CDR1 is LGHDT and CDR2 is YNNKEL in the germline V gene (reference sequence). Written as DNA, the CDR3 is TGTGCCAGCAGCCAAGGTCTCAGGGGGCGGCATGAAAAACTGTTTTTT. Its protein is CASSQGLRGRHEKLFF.

This clone rates as medium-sized (0.01 to 0.1%). One end of the junction varies from germline; a read error may be responsible. The V and J genes are TRBV7-7 and TRBJ2-1, with 9 bases that match TRBD2. The germline V gene encodes CDR1 SSHAT and CDR2 FNYEAQ (reference sequence). The CDR3 is 15 amino acids. Written as DNA, the CDR3 is TGTGCTAGCAGCGTCGGACTAGCGTCCTACAATGAGCAGTTCTTC. Its protein is CASSVGLASYNEQFF.

The chain employs TRBV27 and TRBJ1-2; 9 positions match TRBD1. CDR1 MNHEY and CDR2 SMNVEV come from the germline V gene (reference sequence). After removal of 6 bases from V and 7 bases from J, the junction contained 9 bases not matched to a gene. The CDR3 runs 14 residues. This chain's CDR3 is CASSRSGTGPGYTF. CDR3 nucleotides: TGTGCCAGCAGCCGATCCGGGACAGGGCCTGGCTACACCTTC.

The rearrangement uses TRBV6-5 and TRBJ1-2; D is perhaps TRBD1 (6 bases). CDR1 MNHEY and CDR2 SVGAGI come from the germline V gene. The ends were cut back, 7 bases at V and 8 bases at J, with 20 bases in the middle. The CDR3 extends over 14 amino acids. CDR3 protein: CASNPGGRGYGYTF. The CDR3 DNA reads TGTGCCAGCAACCCCGGTGGCAGGGGATACGGCTACACCTTC.

The V and J genes are TRBV6-5 and TRBJ1-5; D remains ambiguous. Germline CDR1 MNHEY, CDR2 SVGAGI. The germline V and J ends were trimmed by 0 bases and 7 bases, with 13 bases remaining between them. The CDR3 contains 15 residues. The CDR3, as DNA: TGTGCCAGCAGTTACTCCGGAGGAGGAGGGCAGCCCCAGCATTTT. Translating gives CASSYSGGGGQPQHF.

The V and J genes are TRBV28 and TRBJ1-2; no definite D call. Germline values: CDR1 MDHEN, CDR2 SYDVKM. This CDR3 has 12 residues. V was clipped by 4 bases and J by 5 bases, with 8 bases between them. This CDR3 is CASSSRTYGYTF. Written as DNA, the CDR3 is TGTGCCAGCAGTTCCCGCACATATGGCTACACCTTC.

The chain links TRBV10-3 to TRBJ2-3; TRBD2 might be the D (6 bases). Germline V gives CDR1 ENHRY, CDR2 SYGVKD. V gave up 4 bases and J gave up 4 bases, with 12 bases separating them. CDR3 size: 14 residues. The CDR3 sequence is CAISGRDGSDTQYF. In DNA form, the CDR3 reads TGTGCCATCAGTGGGCGGGATGGATCAGATACGCAGTATTTT.

The genes are TRBV14 and TRBJ2-5; 8 positions agree with TRBD1. Germline V gene sequence: CDR1 SGHDN, CDR2 FVKESK. The junction had 8 bases not matched to a gene; V was cut back by 4 bases and J by 4 bases. This CDR3 has 15 residues. DNA of the CDR3: TGTGCCAGCAGCCCATTGGGACAGGCTCCAGAGACCCAGTACTTC. Amino acids: CASSPLGQAPETQYF.

The chain has TRBV3-1 (or the pseudogene TRBV3-2) and TRBJ1-2; 7 bases match TRBD1. Germline V gives CDR1 LGHDT, CDR2 YNNKEL (reference sequence). This CDR3 is built from 14 residues. The J segment lost 7 bases and the V segment lost 0 bases, leaving 5 bases of the junction unmatched. For the CDR3, the DNA is TGTGCCAGCAGCCAAGACAGGGGGGACGTTGGCTACACCTTC. Protein: CASSQDRGDVGYTF.

V is TRBV5-5 and J is TRBJ1-4; D gene uncertain. Germline V gives CDR1 SGHKS, CDR2 YYEKEE (reference sequence). CDR3 length: 13 amino acids. The V gene lost 2 bases and the J gene lost 6 bases, with 8 bases spanning the gap. CDR3 in amino acids: CASSFFGDEKLFF. In DNA form, the CDR3 reads TGTGCCAGCAGCTTTTTCGGGGATGAAAAACTGTTTTTT.

V usage is TRBV27 and J usage is TRBJ1-2, with TRBD1 matching over 8 bases. The CDR3 totals 13 residues. Germline-derived CDR1 and CDR2 are MNHEY and SMNVEV (reference sequence). Unmatched junction bases numbered 3, after V lost 3 bases and J lost 6 bases. CDR3 amino acids: CASSFSGGNGYTF. CDR3 DNA sequence: TGTGCCAGCAGTTTCTCAGGGGGCAATGGCTACACCTTC.

V gene TRBV2 combines with J gene TRBJ2-1; D is unresolved. V was cut by 6 bases and J by 0 bases, with 6 bases left in between. In germline, CDR1 is SNHLY, CDR2 FYNNEI. This CDR3 has 13 amino acids. The CDR3 DNA is TGTGCCAGCAGGGAGTTCTCCTACAATGAGCAGTTCTTC. Amino acids: CASREFSYNEQFF.

This rearrangement joins TRBV2 to TRBJ2-7; 9 positions match TRBD1. CDR1 and CDR2 from the germline V gene are SNHLY and FYNNEI. The CDR3 sequence is 13 residues long. Trimming removed 6 bases from V and 6 bases from J; junction bases left unmatched: 6. CDR3 residues: CASRESGQGEQYF. The CDR3 DNA reads TGTGCCAGCAGAGAATCGGGACAGGGCGAGCAGTACTTC.

There are a few counts of this clone. The V gene is TRBV7-7, the J gene TRBJ2-2; 8 bases map to TRBD2. Germline V gives CDR1 SSHAT, CDR2 FNYEAQ (reference sequence). CDR3 length: 16 amino acids. With 1 base clipped from V and 6 bases from J, the junction kept 7 bases outside the gene matches. The DNA of the CDR3 is TGTGCCAGCAGCTTAGGCCCGAGCGGGAGAGCCGGGGAGCTGTTTTTT. This encodes CASSLGPSGRAGELFF. Using reference TRBV7-7 and TRBJ2-2 for the parts outside the CDR3, the full variable domain is GAGVSQSPRYKVTKRGQDVTLRCDPISSHATLYWYQQALGQGPEFLTYFNYEAQPDKSGLPSDRFSAERPEGSISTLTIQRTEQRDSAMYRCASSLGPSGRAGELFFGEGSRLTVL.

The rearrangement links TRBV4-1 to TRBJ2-5; no definite D call. Germline V gene sequence: CDR1 MGHRA, CDR2 YSYEKL. The CDR3 is 14 amino acids. V lost 1 base, J lost 1 base, and 7 bases lay in between. The CDR3 reads CASSQVELQETQYF. DNA of the CDR3: TGCGCCAGCAGCCAAGTCGAGCTCCAAGAGACCCAGTACTTC.

The chain uses TRBV27 and TRBJ1-5, with 11 nucleotides matching TRBD1. Germline-derived CDR1 and CDR2 are MNHEY and SMNVEV (reference sequence). The CDR3 is 16 amino acids. The trim removed 6 bases at V and 7 bases at J, leaving 11 bases unmatched. CDR3 sequence reads: CASRYSGQGVVQPQHF. Here the CDR3 DNA reads TGTGCCAGCAGGTATTCGGGACAGGGGGTGGTGCAGCCCCAGCATTTT.

This clone was detected only once. The V gene is TRBV18, the J gene TRBJ1-4; D is unresolved. The CDR3 totals 15 residues. The V end lost 3 bases, the J end lost 2 bases, and 10 bases lay between the germline ends. The germline V gene encodes CDR1 KGHSH and CDR2 LQKENI. For the CDR3, the DNA is TGTGCCAGCTCACCGAAGCGTGACACTAATGAAAAACTGTTTTTT. It is translated as CASSPKRDTNEKLFF.

The V gene is TRBV5-1, the J gene TRBJ2-7, with TRBD1 matching over 8 bases. The CDR3 spans 13 residues. V trimming: 3 bases; J trimming: 3 bases; junction bases outside the gene matches: 2. Germline assignment: CDR1 SGHRS and CDR2 YFSETQ. CDR3 coding DNA: TGCGCCAGCAGCTCTGGACAGGGCTACGAGCAGTACTTC. Encoded protein: CASSSGQGYEQYF. The complete variable domain, with remaining parts taken from reference TRBV5-1 and TRBJ2-7, reads KAGVTQTPRYLIKTRGQQVTLSCSPISGHRSVSWYQQTPGQGLQFLFEYFSETQRNKGNFPGRFSGRQFSNSRSEMNVSTLELGDSALYLCASSSGQGYEQYFGPGTRLTVT.

J is TRBJ2-2 and V is TRBV4-3; TRBD1 matches 7 bases. V lost 4 bases, J lost 3 bases, and 14 bases stayed unmatched. The CDR3 extends over 18 amino acids. CDR1 LGHNA and CDR2 YSLEER come from the germline V gene. The CDR3 nucleotides are TGCGCCAGCAGCCCCCCAAACCGTCAGGGGGTTGACACCGGGGAGCTGTTTTTT. It codes for CASSPPNRQGVDTGELFF.

The chain recombines TRBV19 with TRBJ1-2; D call uncertain. This CDR3 is built from 14 residues. Trimming removed 6 bases from V and 2 bases from J, with 13 bases in between. The germline V gene encodes CDR1 LNHDA and CDR2 SQIVND (reference sequence). CDR3 DNA: TGTGCCAGTAGATCCCCTCTCGCGAACTATGGCTACACCTTC. Protein product: CASRSPLANYGYTF.

The gene calls are TRBV19 and TRBJ1-1, with 9 positions matching TRBD1. The CDR3 contains 14 residues. V lost 5 bases to trimming and J lost 3 bases; unmatched junction nucleotides: 4. Per the germline V gene, CDR1 is LNHDA and CDR2 is SQIVND (reference sequence). CDR3 region: CASSADRGHTEAFF. Here the CDR3 DNA reads TGTGCCAGTAGTGCGGACAGGGGACACACTGAAGCTTTCTTT.

The chain is built from TRBV19 and TRBJ2-1; 12 bases agree with TRBD2. The J segment lost 0 bases and the V segment lost 7 bases, leaving 10 bases of the junction unmatched. Germline CDR1 reads LNHDA; CDR2 reads SQIVND (reference sequence). The CDR3 consists of 18 residues. The CDR3 loop is CASTDRLAGASSYNEQFF. CDR3 nucleotides: TGTGCCAGTACGGATAGACTAGCGGGAGCCAGCTCCTACAATGAGCAGTTCTTC.

The rearrangement links TRBV19 to TRBJ1-1, with TRBD1 as a possible D gene (5 bases). The CDR3 has 13 amino acids. V lost 10 bases, J lost 4 bases, and 16 bases lay in between. The germline CDR1 and CDR2 sequences are LNHDA and SQIVND (reference sequence). The CDR3 sequence is CATSWAGRTEAFF. The CDR3 DNA sequence: TGTGCCACCTCATGGGCAGGGCGCACTGAAGCTTTCTTT.

The CDR3 nucleotides are TGTGCCAGCTCACCCGAGGAGCCCCCCAATTCACCCCTCCACTTT. It is translated as CASSPEEPPNSPLHF. The chain has TRBV18 and TRBJ1-6; unclear D gene. V lost 3 bases, J lost 7 bases, and 13 bases lay in between. Germline lookup yields CDR1 KGHSH and CDR2 LQKENI. The CDR3 extends over 15 amino acids. Variable domain in full (rest from reference TRBV18 and TRBJ1-6): NAGVMQNPRHLVRRRGQEARLRCSPMKGHSHVYWYRQLPEEGLKFMVYLQKENIIDESGMPKERFSAEFPKEGPSILRIQQVVRGDSAAYFCASSPEEPPNSPLHFGNGTRLTVT.